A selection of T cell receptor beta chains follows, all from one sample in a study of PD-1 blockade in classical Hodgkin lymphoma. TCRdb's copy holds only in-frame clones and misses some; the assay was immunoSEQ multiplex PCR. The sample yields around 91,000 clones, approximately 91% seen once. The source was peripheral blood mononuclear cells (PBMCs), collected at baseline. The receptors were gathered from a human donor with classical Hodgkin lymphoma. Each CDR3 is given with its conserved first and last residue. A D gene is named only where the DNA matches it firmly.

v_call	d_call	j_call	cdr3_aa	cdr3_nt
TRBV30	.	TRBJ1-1	CAWSPNRVSEAFF	TGTGCCTGGAGCCCCAACAGGGTCTCTGAAGCTTTCTTT
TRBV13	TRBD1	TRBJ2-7	CASSSGTGDEQYF	TGTGCCAGCAGCTCCGGGACAGGGGACGAGCAGTACTTC
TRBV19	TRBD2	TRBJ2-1	CASSIGSGRGSNEQFF	TGTGCCAGTAGTATAGGGAGCGGGAGAGGATCCAATGAGCAGTTCTTC
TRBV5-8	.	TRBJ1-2	CASSLAGGTGGYTF	TGTGCCAGCAGCTTGGCCGGGGGAACGGGGGGCTACACCTTC
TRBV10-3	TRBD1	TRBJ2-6	CAISESIFGQGEANVLTF	TGTGCCATCAGTGAGTCGATTTTTGGACAGGGGGAGGCCAACGTCCTGACTTTC
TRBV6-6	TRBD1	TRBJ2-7	CASIKDRVAYEQYF	TGTGCCAGCATCAAGGACAGGGTGGCATACGAGCAGTACTTC
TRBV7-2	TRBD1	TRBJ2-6	CASSSTGTGANVLTF	TGTGCCAGCAGCTCGACAGGGACTGGGGCCAACGTCCTGACTTTC
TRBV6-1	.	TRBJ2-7	CASSDTGDRSYEQYF	TGTGCCAGCAGTGACACGGGGGACCGTTCCTACGAGCAGTACTTC
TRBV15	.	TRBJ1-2	CATSRDWHIGYYGYTF	TGTGCCACCAGCAGAGATTGGCACATAGGGTACTATGGCTACACCTTC
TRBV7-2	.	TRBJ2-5	CASSFLSGQETQYF	TGTGCCAGCAGCTTTTTATCCGGACAAGAGACCCAGTACTTC
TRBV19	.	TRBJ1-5	CASSTQAGRYQPQHF	TGTGCCAGTAGTACCCAGGCAGGGCGATATCAGCCCCAGCATTTT
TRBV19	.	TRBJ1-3	CASSTDTGRGNTIYF	TGTGCCAGTAGCACAGATACAGGGCGCGGAAACACCATATATTTT
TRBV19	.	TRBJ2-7	CASSTGKFYEQYF	TGTGCCAGTAGTACAGGGAAATTCTACGAGCAGTACTTC
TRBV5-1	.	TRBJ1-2	CASSSAGDGGYTF	TGCGCCAGCAGCTCGGCAGGGGACGGCGGCTACACCTTC
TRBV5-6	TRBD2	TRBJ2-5	CASSWLTSGPRRGETQYF	TGTGCCAGCAGCTGGTTGACTAGCGGGCCCCGCCGGGGGGAGACCCAGTACTTC
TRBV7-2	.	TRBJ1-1	CASSPRPPEAFF	TGTGCCAGCAGCCCCAGGCCTCCTGAAGCTTTCTTT
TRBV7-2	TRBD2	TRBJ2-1	CTSSRAGTSGPYNEQFF	TGTACCAGCAGCCGCGCCGGGACTAGCGGCCCATACAATGAGCAGTTCTTC
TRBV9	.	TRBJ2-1	CASSAKGHADFHQFF	TGTGCCAGCAGCGCCAAAGGCCACGCGGACTTCCACCAATTCTTC
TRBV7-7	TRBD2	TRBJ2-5	CASSLAVSGRVGETQYF	TGTGCCAGCAGTCTAGCGGTCAGCGGGAGGGTGGGAGAGACCCAGTACTTC
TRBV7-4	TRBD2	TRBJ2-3	CASSLAPLAVPPDTQYF	TGTGCCAGCAGCTTAGCGCCACTAGCGGTCCCACCGGATACGCAGTATTTT
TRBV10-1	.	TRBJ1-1	CASSGDTTEAFF	TGCGCCAGCAGCGGAGATACCACTGAAGCTTTCTTT
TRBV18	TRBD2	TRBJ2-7	CASSPETSGNEQYF	TGTGCCAGCTCACCCGAGACTAGCGGGAACGAGCAGTACTTC